This T cell receptor beta chain was found in a study of blood T cell repertoires in COVID-19. The study recruited people aged roughly 18 to 100 years across about two dozen US areas. Assignment of participants to cohorts was predicated upon participant-reported clinical history. Two negative PCRs, clearance, or symptom resolution had been documented for recovered Cohort 3 donors. Trimming took 2 bases from V and 0 from J, leaving 13 bases between them. CDR3 length equals 16 residues. CDR1 MDHEN and CDR2 SYDVKM come from the germline V gene. The table came from immunoSEQ multiplex PCR; TCRdb's copy has only in-frame clones and leaves some out. The sample contains about 190,000 clones, roughly 83% of which appear only once.

This clonotype originated in a woman aged 25-40 years who had recovered from COVID-19. The V call is TRBV28, the J call TRBJ1-1; D ambiguous. Sequencing used PBMCs or T cells enriched from blood (not recorded which). The CDR3 sequence: CASSLRRTGMNTEAFF. Written as DNA, the CDR3 is TGTGCCAGCAGTTTACGGAGAACGGGGATGAACACTGAAGCTTTCTTT.